The 23 T cell receptor beta chains below come from one sample, sequenced in a study of multiple sclerosis patients with progressive multifocal leukoencephalopathy. Profiling relied on immunoSEQ multiplex PCR, and the TCRdb table lists in-frame clones only, not all of them. The sample carries more than 30,000 clones, over 90% recorded once. The time point was: before natalizumab initiation. Material for sequencing was PBMCs. The receptors here all came from a man younger than 40 with multiple sclerosis.

The chain has TRBV10-3 and TRBJ1-1; 8 positions agree with TRBD1. This CDR3 has 14 residues. V lost 5 bases to trimming and J lost 1 base; unmatched junction nucleotides: 3. Germline V gene data show CDR1 as ENHRY and CDR2 as SYGVKD. The CDR3 spells CAISWTGKNTEAFF. The CDR3 DNA sequence: TGTGCCATCAGTTGGACAGGGAAGAACACTGAAGCTTTCTTT.

The rearrangement uses TRBV2 and TRBJ2-3; possible D gene TRBD2, 5 bases. Germline assignment: CDR1 SNHLY and CDR2 FYNNEI. Trimming pared 6 bases from V and 1 base from J, leaving 14 bases between. There are 15 residues in the CDR3. The CDR3 is CASSGLTSGTDTQYF. The DNA for the CDR3 is TGTGCCAGCAGCGGACTCACAAGTGGCACAGATACGCAGTATTTT.

The CDR3 DNA follows: TGCGCCAGCAGCCAAGGGGGAACCCATAGCAATCAGCCCCAGCATTTT. Amino acids: CASSQGGTHSNQPQHF. The chain links TRBV4-1 to TRBJ1-5; D unresolved. V dropped 1 base and J dropped 0 bases, with 10 bases sitting between them. This CDR3 is built from 16 residues. Per germline, CDR1 MGHRA and CDR2 YSYEKL.

The chain couples TRBV6-5 to TRBJ2-3; 7 bases agree with TRBD2. This CDR3 comprises 14 residues. V trimming: 5 bases; J trimming: 5 bases; junction bases outside the gene matches: 7. CDR1 and CDR2 from the germline V gene are MNHEY and SVGAGI. The DNA of the CDR3 is TGTGCCAGCAGTCCGAGTGGGAGGGAAGATACGCAGTATTTT. Translated: CASSPSGREDTQYF.

The genes are TRBV29-1 and TRBJ1-1; D possibly corresponds to TRBD1 (6 bases). The V and J ends lost 7 bases and 8 bases respectively, with 17 bases between them. This CDR3 spans 12 amino acids. Germline CDR1 is SQVTM and CDR2 is ANQGSEA. The CDR3 nucleotides are TGCAGCGGTGATGGGGGGGGCAGGGAAGCTTTCTTT. Translating gives CSGDGGGREAFF.

V usage is TRBV13 and J usage is TRBJ1-4; D is ambiguous. CDR3 size: 14 residues. V shed 5 bases and J shed 7 bases, with 14 bases lying between them. Germline assignment: CDR1 PRHDT and CDR2 FYEKMQ (reference sequence). CDR3 bases: TGTGCCAGCAGCCCAGTGGGTGAGAGTGAAAAACTGTTTTTT. Amino acid sequence: CASSPVGESEKLFF.

The chain links TRBV18 to TRBJ2-7, with D tentatively TRBD1 (5 bases). The germline V and J ends were trimmed by 6 bases and 1 base, with 7 bases remaining between them. Germline lookup yields CDR1 KGHSH and CDR2 LQKENI. This CDR3 is 12 amino acids long. CDR3 amino acids: CASSTGSYEQYV. In nucleotides, the CDR3 is TGTGCCAGCTCTACAGGATCCTACGAGCAGTACGTC.

The chain couples TRBV6-5 to TRBJ2-7, with D perhaps TRBD1 (6 bases). This CDR3 spans 13 amino acids. V was shortened by 5 bases and J by 10 bases, with 18 bases between the two germline ends. The V gene's germline CDR1 is MNHEY and CDR2 SVGAGI. Written as DNA, the CDR3 is TGTGCCAGCAGTGGAGTAGGGACAATAGAACAGTACTTC. Translation: CASSGVGTIEQYF.

CDR3 bases: TGTGCCAGCAGCTTTCTTTTCTCTAGCGGGAGTAACACCGGGGAGCTGTTTTTT. Translation: CASSFLFSSGSNTGELFF. The V and J genes are TRBV13 and TRBJ2-2; TRBD2 aligns across 10 bases. Germline CDR1 reads PRHDT; CDR2 reads FYEKMQ (reference sequence). Trimming cost V 3 bases and J 2 bases; bases outside gene matches: 9. This CDR3 spans 18 amino acids.

V and J are TRBV5-6 and TRBJ2-2; D ambiguous. The CDR3 has 12 amino acids. Trimming stripped 4 bases from V and 5 bases from J, with 6 bases between. Germline CDR1 is SGHDT and CDR2 is YYEEEE. The CDR3 DNA is TGTGCCAGCAGCCAGACAACCGGGGAGCTGTTTTTT. The encoded protein is CASSQTTGELFF.

The chain carries TRBV19 and TRBJ2-7; D is unresolved. The CDR3 has 12 residues. V was pared by 6 bases and J by 0 bases, with 6 bases between. Germline CDR1 reads LNHDA; CDR2 reads SQIVND (reference sequence). In DNA, the CDR3 is TGTGCCAGTAGCCAGAGCTCCTACGAGCAGTACTTC. Amino acid sequence: CASSQSSYEQYF. The complete variable domain, with remaining parts taken from reference TRBV19 and TRBJ2-7, reads DGGITQSPKYLFRKEGQNVTLSCEQNLNHDAMYWYRQDPGQGLRLIYYSQIVNDFQKGDIAEGYSVSREKKESFPLTVTSAQKNPTAFYLCASSQSSYEQYFGPGTRLTVT.

This chain connects TRBV27 to TRBJ2-2; D is unresolved. Germline V CDR1 and CDR2: MNHEY, SMNVEV (reference sequence). The length of the CDR3 is 14 residues. The ends were cut back, 6 bases at V and 1 base at J, with 9 bases in the middle. The CDR3 spells CASRPDWNTGELFF. The CDR3 bases are TGTGCCAGCAGGCCCGACTGGAACACCGGGGAGCTGTTTTTT.

This chain joins TRBV5-4 and TRBJ2-5; D ambiguous. With 0 bases removed from V and 1 base from J, the gap between germline ends came to 13 bases. CDR1 and CDR2 from the germline V gene are SGHNT and YYREEE (reference sequence). This CDR3 has 16 amino acids. The CDR3 DNA reads TGTGCCAGCAGCTTGGTAGCTGACTTGCCCCAAGAGACCCAGTACTTC. This translates into CASSLVADLPQETQYF.

Of note for this clone: The same CDR3 can be traced to other DNA sequences in this sample. J is TRBJ1-2 and V is TRBV4-1; D is undetermined. The CDR3 runs to 16 residues. Germline assignment: CDR1 MGHRA and CDR2 YSYEKL. Trimming stripped 1 base from V and 6 bases from J, with 18 bases between. In DNA form, the CDR3 reads TGCGCCAGCAGCCAAGCGGAGTGGCCCGGGCGGGATGGCTACACCTTC. Encoded protein: CASSQAEWPGRDGYTF.

The chain has TRBV7-3 and TRBJ2-3; 11 positions match TRBD2. This CDR3 is built from 15 residues. J gave up 5 bases and V 2 bases, and 3 bases lay outside the gene matches. Germline CDR1 is SGHTA and CDR2 is FQGTGA. The CDR3 sequence is CASSLGLAGGDTQYF. The CDR3 nucleotides read TGTGCCAGCAGCTTAGGGCTAGCGGGAGGAGATACGCAGTATTTT.

The chain recombines TRBV6-4 with TRBJ2-6; TRBD2 aligns across 7 bases. Germline V CDR1 and CDR2: MRHNA, SNTAGT. After removal of 4 bases from V and 0 bases from J, the junction contained 6 bases not matched to a gene. The CDR3 spans 17 residues. The CDR3 nucleotides are TGTGCCAGCAGTGCTCTAGCGGACTGCTCTGGGGCCAACGTCCTGACTTTC. Translating it yields CASSALADCSGANVLTF.

The V gene is TRBV10-2, the J gene TRBJ2-3, with D uncertain. This CDR3 has 15 residues. Per the germline V gene, CDR1 is WSHSY and CDR2 is SAAADI. Trimming removed 1 base at V and 4 bases at J, with 12 bases between. Here the CDR3 DNA reads TGCGCCAGCAGTGAGTTGAACTCCAGGCCAGATACGCAGTATTTT. This sequence encodes CASSELNSRPDTQYF.

The chain couples TRBV10-3 to TRBJ2-5; TRBD2 might be the D (5 bases). CDR1 ENHRY and CDR2 SYGVKD come from the germline V gene. There are 12 residues in the CDR3. Trimming took off 0 bases at V and 11 bases at J, with 10 bases between the two ends. CDR3 protein: CAISESLGEQYF. The CDR3 bases are TGTGCCATCAGTGAGTCACTCGGGGAGCAGTACTTC.

This clone was detected once. This sequence joins TRBV7-9 and TRBJ2-7; possible D gene TRBD2, 6 bases. The CDR3 runs 13 residues. V was pared by 5 bases and J by 8 bases, with 16 bases between. Germline assignment: CDR1 SEHNR and CDR2 FQNEAQ (reference sequence). CDR3 loop: CASSPGLAEKQYF. CDR3 bases: TGTGCCAGCAGCCCGGGACTTGCTGAAAAGCAGTACTTC.

The chain joins TRBV27 to TRBJ2-7; perhaps TRBD2 as D (6 bases). The ends were cut back, 3 bases at V and 2 bases at J, with 11 bases in the middle. CDR3 length: 14 residues. From germline, CDR1 is MNHEY and CDR2 SMNVEV (reference sequence). The CDR3 bases are TGTGCCAGCAGTTTCTTTAGCGGCCCCTACGAGCAGTACTTC. Translating gives CASSFFSGPYEQYF.

The DNA of the CDR3 is TGTGCCAGCAGCATGGGACGCCTGGGACTAGCTCAAGATACGCAGTATTTT. It yields the protein CASSMGRLGLAQDTQYF. The chain employs TRBV7-9 and TRBJ2-3, with 9 nucleotides matching TRBD2. V dropped 5 bases and J dropped 5; count of bases not matched to a gene: 14. The CDR3 length is 17 residues. CDR1 and CDR2 (germline): SEHNR, FQNEAQ (reference sequence).

The chain carries TRBV11-2 and TRBJ2-1; perhaps TRBD2 as D (6 bases). Germline CDR1 is SGHAT and CDR2 is FQNNGV. Trimming removed 1 base from V and 7 bases from J, with 14 bases in between. CDR3 size: 15 residues. The CDR3 nucleotides read TGTGCCAGCAGCTTAGCCGGGGACTCTTGGAATGAGCAGTTCTTC. Translated, it gives CASSLAGDSWNEQFF.

The table lists this clone with a few counts. The gene calls are TRBV11-2 and TRBJ2-2; 11 positions agree with TRBD2. Germline values: CDR1 SGHAT, CDR2 FQNNGV. The CDR3 is made up of 14 amino acids. J was trimmed by 10 bases and V by 5 bases; bases with no gene match: 6. The CDR3 DNA sequence: TGTGCCAGCAGCCGCCGACTAGCGGGATTGGAGCTGTTTTTT. This codes for CASSRRLAGLELFF. Full variable domain (rest looked up from reference TRBV11-2 and TRBJ2-2): EAGVAQSPRYKIIEKRQSVAFWCNPISGHATLYWYQQILGQGPKLLIQFQNNGVVDDSQLPKDRFSAERLKGVDSTLKIQPAKLEDSAVYLCASSRRLAGLELFFGEGSRLTVL.